This passage covers 28 T cell receptor beta chains from one sample sequenced in a study of T cell repertoires in cytomegalovirus infection. These receptors have no identified antigens. TCRdb re-analysed the reads in MiXCR, keeping a single row per CDR3 protein. The sample has about 130,000 distinct CDR3 sequences, about 24% seen once. The specimen was PBMCs, sequenced either directly or after in vitro stimulation (not recorded which). Receptors were obtained from a human donor in good health (CMV status not recorded). Some clones in this sample may be carry-over from other donors' samples.

The V call is TRBV20-1, the J call TRBJ2-1; 11 bases match TRBD2. After removal of 5 bases from V and 4 bases from J, the junction contained 7 bases not matched to a gene. This CDR3 region has 15 residues. Per germline, CDR1 DFQATT and CDR2 SNEGSKA (reference sequence). CDR3 amino acids: CSAPGGTSGYNEQFF. CDR3 bases: TGCAGTGCTCCCGGGGGGACTAGCGGATACAATGAGCAGTTCTTC.

There are a few counts of this clonotype. The chain combines TRBV4-3 with TRBJ2-5, with 8 bases aligning to TRBD2. The V gene end was trimmed by 4 bases and the J gene end by 1 base; junction bases not matched to a gene: 5. Germline V CDR1 and CDR2: LGHNA, YSLEER. The CDR3 is made up of 15 amino acids. DNA of the CDR3: TGCGCCAGCAGCCGAGGCGGGGGGTCCCAAGAGACCCAGTACTTC. Amino acid sequence: CASSRGGGSQETQYF.

The chain uses TRBV10-2 and TRBJ2-1; 7 nucleotides agree with TRBD1. J lost 4 bases, V lost 8 bases, and 2 bases had no gene match. Germline V gives CDR1 WSHSY, CDR2 SAAADI. The CDR3 runs 12 residues. The CDR3 region has the DNA TGCGCCAGCCGACAGGGTTACAATGAGCAGTTCTTC. Its protein is CASRQGYNEQFF.

The chain links TRBV7-6 to TRBJ2-2; D might be TRBD2 (6 bases). Germline V gene sequence: CDR1 SGHVS, CDR2 FNYEAQ. V was trimmed by 8 bases and J by 6 bases, leaving 10 bases between them. The CDR3 is 12 residues long. The CDR3 sequence: CASSGVSGELFF. DNA of the CDR3: TGTGCCAGCTCGGGGGTGTCCGGGGAGCTGTTTTTT.

The V gene is TRBV12-3 or TRBV12-4, the J gene TRBJ2-1, with D possibly TRBD2 on 5 matching bases. V was clipped by 3 bases and J by 15 bases, with 18 bases between them. The CDR3 loop spans 13 amino acids. CDR3: CASSFQRRDRWFF. CDR3 nucleotides: TGTGCCAGCAGTTTCCAGCGGAGAGATAGGTGGTTCTTC.

The chain is built from TRBV6-2 or TRBV6-3 and TRBJ2-1, with D perhaps matching TRBD1 (6 bases). The CDR3 has 16 amino acids. Germline CDR1 and CDR2: MNHEY and SVGEGT. The V and J ends lost 2 bases and 3 bases respectively, with 14 bases between them. The CDR3 protein is CASSYRFRGYYNEQFF. The CDR3, as DNA: TGTGCCAGCAGTTACAGATTCAGGGGTTACTACAATGAGCAGTTCTTC.

The chain uses TRBV6-2 or TRBV6-3 and TRBJ2-4; TRBD2 agrees at 13 bases. The CDR3 has 21 amino acids. Trimming took 2 bases from V and 0 from J; bases not matched to a gene: 13. CDR1 is MNHEY, CDR2 SVGEGT, per germline. CDR3 sequence: CASSYNRTSGRPLLAKNIQYF. CDR3 DNA sequence: TGTGCCAGCAGTTACAACCGGACTAGCGGGAGACCTTTACTAGCCAAAAACATTCAGTACTTC.

The chain is built from TRBV28 and TRBJ2-7; 10 nucleotides align to TRBD1. Trimming cost V 5 bases and J 6 bases; bases outside gene matches: 13. The CDR3 spans 16 residues. Germline CDR1 MDHEN, CDR2 SYDVKM. This CDR3 is CASSPMLAGTGVEQYF. The CDR3 DNA follows: TGTGCCAGCAGTCCCATGCTCGCCGGGACAGGGGTCGAGCAGTACTTC.

The V call is TRBV28, the J call TRBJ2-5, with D hard to call. V dropped 4 bases and J dropped 3 bases, with 9 bases sitting between them. The germline V gene encodes CDR1 MDHEN and CDR2 SYDVKM. The CDR3 totals 13 residues. CDR3 DNA sequence: TGTGCCAGCAGTTCAGTAAGAGAAGAGACCCAGTACTTC. As protein: CASSSVREETQYF.

V is TRBV12-3 or TRBV12-4 and J is TRBJ1-1; D uncertain. The CDR3 contains 13 residues. V lost 5 bases to trimming and J lost 1 base, with 8 bases between them. The CDR3 DNA is TGTGCCAGCAGTCCCATGGGGAACACTGAAGCTTTCTTT. Translating gives CASSPMGNTEAFF.

This sequence joins TRBV4-1 and TRBJ1-5; a possible D gene is TRBD1 (6 bases). This CDR3 is 13 amino acids long. Germline-derived CDR1 and CDR2 are MGHRA and YSYEKL. V gave up 1 base and J gave up 12 bases, with 13 bases separating them. The CDR3 DNA is TGCGCCAGCAGCCAAGGGGAAGGGGGGCTCCAGCATTTT. Encoded protein: CASSQGEGGLQHF.

This clonotype was observed many times. The chain couples TRBV11-1 to TRBJ2-7; possible D gene TRBD2, 5 bases. The V gene lost 5 bases and the J gene lost 0 bases, with 14 bases spanning the gap. CDR1 and CDR2 (germline): SGHAT, FQDESV (reference sequence). CDR3 length: 15 amino acids. CDR3: CASSRGFTSSYEQYF. CDR3 in DNA: TGTGCCAGCAGCCGAGGATTCACTAGCTCCTACGAGCAGTACTTC.

This clonotype was seen a handful of times. J is TRBJ2-1 and V is TRBV6-1; TRBD2 matches at 13 bases. CDR3 length: 17 amino acids. The V segment lost 4 bases and the J segment 6 bases; nucleotides outside the gene matches: 9. Germline CDR1 and CDR2: MNHNS and SASEGT. CDR3 DNA: TGTGCCAGCAGTGGGCCCCGACTAGCGGGAGGTTTCAATGAGCAGTTCTTC. Amino acid sequence: CASSGPRLAGGFNEQFF.

The V and J genes are TRBV6-6 and TRBJ1-4; 10 bases line up with TRBD1. The germline V gene has CDR1 MNHNY and CDR2 SVGAGI (reference sequence). The trim removed 2 bases at V and 7 bases at J, leaving 4 bases unmatched. This CDR3 region has 15 residues. CDR3 loop: CASSYPGTGVEKLFF. As DNA, the CDR3 is TGTGCCAGCAGTTACCCCGGGACAGGGGTTGAAAAACTGTTTTTT.

This sequence joins TRBV15 and TRBJ1-1; 7 bases agree with TRBD1. The CDR3 length is 13 residues. V dropped 6 bases and J dropped 2; count of bases not matched to a gene: 3. CDR1 LNHNV and CDR2 YYDKDF come from the germline V gene (reference sequence). The CDR3, as DNA: TGTGCCACCAGTCGGGACAGTAACACTGAAGCTTTCTTT. Translating it yields CATSRDSNTEAFF.

This clonotype was recorded a few times. V usage is TRBV2 and J usage is TRBJ2-3; D is uncertain. The CDR3 contains 12 residues. In germline, CDR1 is SNHLY, CDR2 FYNNEI. V lost 6 bases and J 0 bases, leaving 4 bases between the germline ends. CDR3 in amino acids: CASRNSTDTQYF. CDR3 DNA sequence: TGTGCCAGCAGAAACAGCACAGATACGCAGTATTTT.

There are a few counts of this clonotype. The rearrangement links TRBV6-6 to TRBJ2-2; a possible D gene is TRBD1 (7 bases). Germline V gives CDR1 MNHNY, CDR2 SVGAGI (reference sequence). The CDR3 has 14 amino acids. The V gene lost 6 bases and the J gene lost 4 bases, with 12 bases spanning the gap. The CDR3 spells CASRNQGGTGELFF. Written as DNA, the CDR3 is TGTGCCAGCAGAAACCAGGGGGGCACCGGGGAGCTGTTTTTT.

There are many counts of this clonotype. The CDR3 is CASSSVGPDRFISGNTIYF. The CDR3 bases are TGTGCCAGCAGCTCGGTCGGCCCTGACAGGTTCATCTCTGGAAACACCATATATTTT. The chain joins TRBV5-6 to TRBJ1-3, with TRBD1 as a possible D gene (6 bases). Germline V gene sequence: CDR1 SGHDT, CDR2 YYEEEE. This CDR3 has 19 amino acids. Trimming stripped 3 bases from V and 0 bases from J, with 22 bases between.

The chain has TRBV15 and TRBJ1-6; 7 bases agree with TRBD1. CDR3 size: 13 residues. The V gene's germline CDR1 is LNHNV and CDR2 YYDKDF (reference sequence). Germline trimming cut 5 bases from V and 10 bases from J; bases unmatched to any gene: 5. The CDR3 sequence is CATSFGGGSPLHF. DNA of the CDR3: TGTGCCACCAGCTTCGGAGGGGGCTCACCCCTCCACTTT.

This clonotype was counted many times. This rearrangement joins TRBV7-2 to TRBJ2-7; no definite D call. The CDR3 loop spans 13 amino acids. The V and J ends lost 2 bases and 3 bases respectively, with 8 bases between them. Germline loops: CDR1 SGHTA, CDR2 FQGNSA. CDR3 sequence (DNA): TGTGCCAGCAGCTTATGGCTGAACTACGAGCAGTACTTC. Amino acid sequence: CASSLWLNYEQYF. The full variable domain, rest sourced from reference TRBV7-2 and TRBJ2-7, is GAGVSQSPSNKVTEKGKDVELRCDPISGHTALYWYRQSLGQGLEFLIYFQGNSAPDKSGLPSDRFSAERTGGSVSTLTIQRTQQEDSAVYLCASSLWLNYEQYFGPGTRLTVT.

This clonotype was observed a handful of times. The chain couples TRBV7-8 to TRBJ1-5; D may be TRBD1 (6 bases). Germline values: CDR1 SGHVS, CDR2 FQNEAQ. The V end lost 4 bases, the J end lost 4 bases, and 14 bases lay between the germline ends. CDR3 length: 15 residues. Here the CDR3 reads CASSSTGQGNQPQHF. For the CDR3, the DNA is TGTGCCAGCAGCTCGACGGGACAAGGAAATCAGCCCCAGCATTTT.

The chain joins TRBV5-6 to TRBJ1-2; D remains unclear. From germline, CDR1 is SGHDT and CDR2 YYEEEE. The CDR3 is made up of 13 amino acids. V lost 1 base, J lost 4 bases, and 8 bases lay in between. The CDR3 is CASSLKRLYGYTF. DNA for the CDR3: TGTGCCAGCAGCTTGAAGCGCCTCTATGGCTACACCTTC.

The rearrangement uses TRBV14 and TRBJ1-2, with TRBD1 as a possible D gene (6 bases). CDR3 length: 15 amino acids. Trimming removed 0 bases at V and 6 bases at J, with 14 bases between. Per the germline V gene, CDR1 is SGHDN and CDR2 is FVKESK. The CDR3 DNA sequence: TGTGCCAGCAGCCAAGACCGACAACAGGGTAATGGCTACACCTTC. Protein sequence: CASSQDRQQGNGYTF.

CDR3 in DNA: TGCAGTGTGTTCGGGCGGGAGCGCACAGATACGCAGTATTTT. Its protein product is CSVFGRERTDTQYF. The chain has TRBV20-1 and TRBJ2-3, with 7 bases lining up with TRBD2. The junction had 8 bases not matched to a gene; V was cut back by 7 bases and J by 1 base. Per the germline V gene, CDR1 is DFQATT and CDR2 is SNEGSKA (reference sequence). The CDR3 is 14 residues long.

This clonotype has a handful of counts. The chain has TRBV20-1 and TRBJ2-3; 7 bases line up with TRBD2. Germline assignment: CDR1 DFQATT and CDR2 SNEGSKA (reference sequence). V trimming: 1 base; J trimming: 7 bases; junction bases outside the gene matches: 17. The CDR3 totals 17 residues. DNA for the CDR3: TGCAGTGCTAGAGTTCTTGCTAGCGGAATACCACCCTATACGCAGTATTTT. This sequence encodes CSARVLASGIPPYTQYF.

The V and J genes are TRBV7-2 and TRBJ1-2; tentatively, D is TRBD1 (6 bases). Germline V CDR1 and CDR2: SGHTA, FQGNSA. CDR3 length: 13 amino acids. Trimming took 5 bases from V and 5 from J, leaving 12 bases between them. The CDR3 reads CASSHGQRYGYTF. The CDR3, as DNA: TGTGCCAGCAGCCACGGACAGAGATATGGCTACACCTTC.

This rearrangement joins TRBV30 to TRBJ2-2; TRBD2 is a possible D gene (5 bases). This CDR3 comprises 14 residues. Looked up from germline, CDR1 is GTSNPN and CDR2 is SVGIG (reference sequence). Trimming removed 0 bases from V and 5 bases from J, with 10 bases in between. CDR3 sequence: CAWSVGRKTGELFF. Here the CDR3 DNA reads TGTGCCTGGAGTGTAGGGAGAAAGACCGGGGAGCTGTTTTTT.

This clonotype has more than one count but fewer than ten. This chain links TRBV27 with TRBJ1-1, with D unclear. The CDR3 consists of 15 residues. Germline values: CDR1 MNHEY, CDR2 SMNVEV (reference sequence). Trimming shortened V by 3 bases and J by 1 base, and 12 bases separated the two germline ends. This chain's CDR3 is CASSLLGVRNTEAFF. The CDR3 DNA sequence: TGTGCCAGCAGTTTGCTTGGGGTGCGGAACACTGAAGCTTTCTTT.